These T cell receptor beta chains were read from a single sample in a study of a mutant IDH1 vaccine in newly diagnosed glioma. TCRdb's copy holds only in-frame clones and misses some; the assay was immunoSEQ multiplex PCR. The sample lists about 40,000 clones; approximately 79% were seen once. These TCRs are of unknown antigen specificity. The sample consisted of PBMCs, taken from a glioma patient whose treatment included an IDH1 peptide vaccine. The receptors shown here come from a man aged 18 to 35 with glioma. Some clones in this sample may be carry-over from other donors' samples. The conserved cysteine and the conserved F or W are not part of the CDR3 here. A D gene is named only where the DNA matches it firmly. Size values are once, few and many counts, or a class for expanded clones, and some rows have none.

size,D,V,CDR3
-,-,TRBV30,AWSVGGVLNYGYT
-,TRBD1,TRBV19,ASSGQGVNTEAF
-,-,TRBV15,ATSRDLANTGELF
few,-,TRBV21-1,ASRGYEQY
-,-,TRBV4-2,ASSQELIGGGNYGYT
-,-,TRBV28,ASTPGGTLGYT
-,-,TRBV9,ASSVGQVDLNTEAF
-,-,TRBV28,ASSLVLYQPQH
-,TRBD1,TRBV5-1,ASGNRGTEAF
-,-,TRBV2,ASSESVGRYPNEQF
-,-,TRBV6-6,ASTIGMALNTEAF
-,TRBD1,TRBV18,ASSPGDRSYGYT
-,-,TRBV6-5,ASSRRGTEAF
-,-,TRBV6-5,ASLVRSGSPYGYT
-,TRBD1,TRBV7-8,ASSSVATGAYEQY
few,-,TRBV11-2,ASSPARDQPQH